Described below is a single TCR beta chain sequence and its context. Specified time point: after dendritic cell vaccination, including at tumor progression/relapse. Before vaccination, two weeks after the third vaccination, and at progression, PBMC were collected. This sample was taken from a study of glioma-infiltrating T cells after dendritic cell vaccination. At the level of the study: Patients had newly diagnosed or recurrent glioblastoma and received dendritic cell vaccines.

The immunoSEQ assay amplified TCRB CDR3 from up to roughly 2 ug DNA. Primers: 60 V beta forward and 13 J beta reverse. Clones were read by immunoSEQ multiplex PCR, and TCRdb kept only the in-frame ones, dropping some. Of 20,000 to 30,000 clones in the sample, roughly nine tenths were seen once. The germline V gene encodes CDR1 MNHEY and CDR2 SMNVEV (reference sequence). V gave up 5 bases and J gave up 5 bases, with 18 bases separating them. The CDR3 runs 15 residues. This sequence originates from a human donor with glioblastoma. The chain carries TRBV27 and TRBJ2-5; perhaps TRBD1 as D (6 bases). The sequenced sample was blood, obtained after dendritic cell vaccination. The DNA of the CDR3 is TGTGCCAGCAGTCCCCCGGCAGGGGATGTTGAGACCCAGTACTTC. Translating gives CASSPPAGDVETQYF.